The 6 T cell receptor beta chains listed next were all sequenced from one sample in a study of cytomegalovirus exposure and HLA in healthy donors. In the PCR, 60 Vbeta and 13 Jbeta primers were used. TCRdb's table, derived via immunoSEQ multiplex PCR, lists solely in-frame clones and lacks some. The table lists 150,000 to 200,000 clones, around three quarters of them singletons. Sequenced material: PBMCs. All receptors come from a man under 40 in good health and CMV-seronegative.

The V and J genes are TRBV5-1 and TRBJ2-1; D is uncertain. Germline V gene sequence: CDR1 SGHRS, CDR2 YFSETQ. CDR3 length equals 13 residues. V was pared by 4 bases and J by 9 bases, with 14 bases between. The CDR3 reads CASSPPANGEQFF. DNA of the CDR3: TGCGCCAGCAGCCCACCCGCCAACGGTGAGCAGTTCTTC.

In this sample, this clone turned up once. The chain uses TRBV6-1 and TRBJ1-2; 9 bases fit TRBD1. Germline CDR1 is MNHNS and CDR2 is SASEGT. V was pared by 4 bases and J by 2 bases, with 5 bases of the junction left unmatched. The CDR3 spans 15 residues. The CDR3 nucleotides read TGTGCCAGCAGTGTAAAGGGGACAGGGAACTATGGCTACACCTTC. Translated: CASSVKGTGNYGYTF.

Written as DNA, the CDR3 is TGCGCCAGCAGCCAACAGGGGGGAGCCTACGAGCAGTACTTC. Its protein is CASSQQGGAYEQYF. J is TRBJ2-7 and V is TRBV5-1; TRBD1 matches at 8 bases. In germline, CDR1 is SGHRS, CDR2 YFSETQ. This CDR3 is 14 amino acids long. J lost 2 bases, V lost 4 bases, and 5 bases had no gene match.

V gene TRBV7-9 combines with J gene TRBJ2-3; 8 nucleotides align to TRBD1. V dropped 5 bases and J dropped 6; count of bases not matched to a gene: 7. The CDR3 contains 14 residues. Germline CDR1 reads SEHNR; CDR2 reads FQNEAQ (reference sequence). This CDR3 reads CASSPNYRGDTQYF. The CDR3 bases are TGTGCCAGCAGCCCGAACTACAGGGGGGATACGCAGTATTTT.

On this clone: This sample includes further DNA sequences coding for the same CDR3. The chain couples TRBV5-4 to TRBJ2-6, with TRBD1 matching over 11 bases. V shed 4 bases and J 3 bases; nucleotides not matched to a gene: 9. The CDR3 runs to 18 residues. CDR1 is SGHNT, CDR2 YYREEE, per germline (reference sequence). CDR3 nucleotide sequence: TGTGCCAGCAGCCCGGGACAGGGGGTAGTATTTGGGGCCAACGTCCTGACTTTC. Translating gives CASSPGQGVVFGANVLTF.

The genes are TRBV27 and TRBJ1-5; 7 positions agree with TRBD1. The CDR3 runs 16 residues. From germline, CDR1 is MNHEY and CDR2 SMNVEV (reference sequence). J gave up 4 bases and V 3 bases, and 9 bases lay outside the gene matches. CDR3 nucleotides: TGTGCCAGCAGTTTCCTACAGGGGACCCTGAATCAGCCCCAGCATTTT. Residues: CASSFLQGTLNQPQHF.